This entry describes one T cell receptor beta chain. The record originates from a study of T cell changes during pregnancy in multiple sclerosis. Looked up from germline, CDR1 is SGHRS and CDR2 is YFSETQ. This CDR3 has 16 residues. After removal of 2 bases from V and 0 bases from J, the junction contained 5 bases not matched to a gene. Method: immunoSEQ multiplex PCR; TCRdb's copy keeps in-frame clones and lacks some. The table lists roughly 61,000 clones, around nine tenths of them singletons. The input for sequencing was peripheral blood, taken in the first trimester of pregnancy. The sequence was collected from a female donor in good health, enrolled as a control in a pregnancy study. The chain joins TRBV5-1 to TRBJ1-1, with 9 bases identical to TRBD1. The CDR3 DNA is TGCGCCAGCAGCTTAGGACAGGGGCGGATGAACACTGAAGCTTTCTTT. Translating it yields CASSLGQGRMNTEAFF.